The next 27 T cell receptor beta chains were all read from a single sample in a study of response to subunit inactivated influenza vaccine. TCRdb reprocessed the RT-PCR reads via MiXCR and lists one record per CDR3 protein. The top ten hold roughly 7.7% of the sample, which has hundreds of thousands of distinct CDR3 sequences, over 9% seen once. The specimen was non-naive T cells sorted from PBMCs, collected approximately 15 days before vaccination. The origin of the receptors is a man over 45 who received an inactivated influenza vaccine.

This chain uses TRBV9 with TRBJ1-3; a possible D gene is TRBD1 (6 bases). V gave up 3 bases and J gave up 2 bases, with 12 bases separating them. CDR1 and CDR2 from the germline V gene are SGDLS and YYNGEE. This CDR3 region has 15 residues. The CDR3 nucleotides read TGTGCCAGCAGCGGACGACAGGCCCCTGGAAACACCATATATTTT. Protein product: CASSGRQAPGNTIYF.

The chain is built from TRBV7-2 and TRBJ2-5; the D is unclear. Trimming took 5 bases from V and 1 from J, leaving 14 bases between them. Germline CDR1 reads SGHTA; CDR2 reads FQGNSA. The CDR3 loop spans 15 amino acids. Written as DNA, the CDR3 is TGTGCCAGCAGCCCCACGATGACGGGCCAAGAGACCCAGTACTTC. This codes for CASSPTMTGQETQYF. The full variable domain, completed using reference TRBV7-2 and TRBJ2-5, is GAGVSQSPSNKVTEKGKDVELRCDPISGHTALYWYRQSLGQGLEFLIYFQGNSAPDKSGLPSDRFSAERTGGSVSTLTIQRTQQEDSAVYLCASSPTMTGQETQYFGPGTRLLVL.

This clonotype occurred a few times. The chain uses TRBV11-2 and TRBJ2-2, with D tentatively TRBD1 or TRBD2 (5 bases each). V was shortened by 6 bases and J by 0 bases, with 11 bases between the two germline ends. This CDR3 has 15 residues. CDR1 and CDR2 from the germline V gene are SGHAT and FQNNGV. In DNA, the CDR3 is TGTGCCAGCAGGTGGGGGACCACGAACACCGGGGAGCTGTTTTTT. This encodes CASRWGTTNTGELFF. Based on the CDR3 plus reference TRBV11-2 and TRBJ2-2, the full variable domain is EAGVAQSPRYKIIEKRQSVAFWCNPISGHATLYWYQQILGQGPKLLIQFQNNGVVDDSQLPKDRFSAERLKGVDSTLKIQPAKLEDSAVYLCASRWGTTNTGELFFGEGSRLTVL.

The CDR3 reads CASSPRQGDIQYF. The CDR3 DNA reads TGTGCCAGCAGCCCCCGACAGGGGGACATTCAGTACTTC. The V call is TRBV12-3 or TRBV12-4, the J call TRBJ2-4; 9 bases are a match to TRBD1. The CDR3 covers 13 residues. Losses at the gene ends were 6 bases for V and 8 bases for J; bases not matched to a gene: 5.

This clonotype was picked up a small number of times. The chain uses TRBV2 and TRBJ1-2; tentative D call: TRBD1 (6 bases). V was cut by 4 bases and J by 8 bases, with 11 bases left in between. This CDR3 is built from 12 residues. Germline V gene lookup returns CDR1 SNHLY and CDR2 FYNNEI. CDR3 sequence (DNA): TGTGCCAGCAGTGTCGGGACAATGGGCTACACCTTC. It encodes CASSVGTMGYTF.

This clonotype was counted many times. The chain couples TRBV6-5 to TRBJ2-1; the D gene is possibly TRBD1 (6 bases). Germline CDR1 is MNHEY and CDR2 is SVGAGI. With 6 bases removed from V and 3 bases from J, the gap between germline ends came to 15 bases. This CDR3 spans 15 amino acids. Here the CDR3 reads CASRYGRGFYNEQFF. The DNA for the CDR3 is TGTGCCAGCAGGTACGGCAGGGGATTCTACAATGAGCAGTTCTTC.

The CDR3 DNA reads as TGTGCCAGCAGCCAACCTAGGCACAGGGGGCGCGTCGAGCAGTACTTC. This translates into CASSQPRHRGRVEQYF. The chain links TRBV3-1 to TRBJ2-7; 9 bases fit TRBD1. Germline values: CDR1 LGHDT, CDR2 YNNKEL (reference sequence). Trimming took 2 bases from V and 6 from J; bases not matched to a gene: 11. CDR3 size: 16 residues.

This clonotype was recorded a few times. The chain has TRBV2 and TRBJ2-7; 10 bases match TRBD1. The CDR3 sequence is 12 residues long. Losses at the gene ends were 6 bases for V and 6 bases for J; bases not matched to a gene: 2. Germline V gene lookup returns CDR1 SNHLY and CDR2 FYNNEI. The CDR3 protein is CASRDRGPEQYF. The CDR3 coding sequence is TGTGCCAGCAGAGACAGGGGGCCCGAGCAGTACTTC.

Worth noting for this clonotype: With a much larger clone just one base away, this may be a read error. The chain has TRBV4-1 and TRBJ1-1, with D maybe TRBD1 (6 bases). V was cut by 6 bases and J by 5 bases, with 10 bases left in between. The length of the CDR3 is 12 residues. Germline V lookup: CDR1 MGHRA, CDR2 YSYEKL. The CDR3 loop reads CASRHTGTEAFF. CDR3 DNA sequence: TGCGCCAGCAGACACACAGGGACTGAAGCTTTCTTT.

This clonotype was counted a few times. V and J are TRBV12-3 or TRBV12-4 and TRBJ2-3, with TRBD2 matching over 11 bases. Trimming cost V 5 bases and J 5 bases; bases outside gene matches: 3. This CDR3 region has 14 residues. CDR3 loop: CASSPGTSGDTQYF. The CDR3 DNA reads as TGTGCCAGCAGTCCGGGGACTAGCGGAGATACGCAGTATTTT.

This clonotype occurred many times. The V gene is TRBV10-3, the J gene TRBJ2-7; TRBD1 matches 8 bases. V was pared by 10 bases and J by 6 bases, with 5 bases of the junction left unmatched. The CDR3 extends over 11 amino acids. Germline values: CDR1 ENHRY, CDR2 SYGVKD. CDR3 sequence reads: CATGQGAEQYF. The CDR3, as DNA: TGTGCCACTGGACAGGGTGCCGAGCAGTACTTC.

J is TRBJ2-2 and V is TRBV27; perhaps D is TRBD1 or TRBD2 (6 bases each). This CDR3 is built from 15 residues. Trimming shortened V by 2 bases and J by 7 bases, and 14 bases separated the two germline ends. CDR1 MNHEY and CDR2 SMNVEV come from the germline V gene (reference sequence). CDR3 nucleotides: TGTGCCAGCAGTTTAGGTCGGGGGCGGGTCGGGGAGCTGTTTTTT. This encodes CASSLGRGRVGELFF.

This clonotype was seen many times. V and J are TRBV6-6 and TRBJ2-7; unclear D gene. Germline V gives CDR1 MNHNY, CDR2 SVGAGI (reference sequence). Trimming removed 7 bases from V and 1 base from J, with 11 bases in between. The CDR3 loop spans 13 amino acids. In nucleotides, the CDR3 is TGTGCCAGCAATACCGGGCCTTCCTACGAGCAGTACTTC. As protein: CASNTGPSYEQYF.

This chain connects TRBV30 to TRBJ1-5; tentative D call: TRBD1 (5 bases). This CDR3 region has 13 residues. Trimming took off 2 bases at V and 7 bases at J, with 12 bases between the two ends. In germline, CDR1 is GTSNPN, CDR2 SVGIG (reference sequence). CDR3 sequence (DNA): TGTGCCTGGAGTCAACAGGAGAAGCAGCCCCAGCATTTT. Translated, it gives CAWSQQEKQPQHF.

V gene TRBV19 combines with J gene TRBJ2-2, with TRBD1 matching 9 bases. With 6 bases clipped from V and 4 bases from J, the junction kept 9 bases outside the gene matches. In germline, CDR1 is LNHDA, CDR2 SQIVND (reference sequence). The CDR3 totals 16 residues. CDR3 amino acids: CASSSQGATSTGELFF. The CDR3 DNA sequence: TGTGCCAGTAGCTCACAGGGGGCGACTAGCACCGGGGAGCTGTTTTTT. The whole variable domain, filled in from reference TRBV19 and TRBJ2-2, reads DGGITQSPKYLFRKEGQNVTLSCEQNLNHDAMYWYRQDPGQGLRLIYYSQIVNDFQKGDIAEGYSVSREKKESFPLTVTSAQKNPTAFYLCASSSQGATSTGELFFGEGSRLTVL.

The gene calls are TRBV6-2 or TRBV6-3 and TRBJ2-7; the D is unclear. CDR1 and CDR2 from the germline V gene are MNHEY and SVGEGT. The CDR3 extends over 13 amino acids. V was shortened by 7 bases and J by 3 bases, with 13 bases between the two germline ends. Here the CDR3 DNA reads TGTGCCAGCACTACCTCGCCCCACTACGAGCAGTACTTC. Its translation is CASTTSPHYEQYF.

Ten or more counts support this clonotype. V usage is TRBV7-2 and J usage is TRBJ1-1, with unresolved D. Germline V gene data show CDR1 as SGHTA and CDR2 as FQGNSA. The CDR3 spans 12 residues. The ends were cut back, 2 bases at V and 4 bases at J, with 5 bases in the middle. DNA for the CDR3: TGTGCCAGCAGCTTATCCAGCACTGAAGCTTTCTTT. As protein: CASSLSSTEAFF.

This clonotype was detected ten times or more. This chain links TRBV18 with TRBJ2-5; D not resolved. The V gene lost 3 bases and the J gene lost 5 bases, with 19 bases spanning the gap. The CDR3 totals 16 residues. CDR1 and CDR2 from the germline V gene are KGHSH and LQKENI. CDR3 DNA: TGTGCCAGCTCACCCTTTACCACCGGCGGTCTGGAGACCCAGTACTTC. It is translated as CASSPFTTGGLETQYF.

This clonotype was detected ten times or more. The gene calls are TRBV5-1 and TRBJ1-1; the D is unclear. The germline V gene has CDR1 SGHRS and CDR2 YFSETQ. The CDR3 covers 15 residues. The V end lost 0 bases, the J end lost 1 base, and 10 bases lay between the germline ends. Written as DNA, the CDR3 is TGCGCCAGCAGCTTGGGACACACCTCGAACACTGAAGCTTTCTTT. It codes for CASSLGHTSNTEAFF. Full variable domain (outside the CDR3, taken from reference TRBV5-1 and TRBJ1-1): KAGVTQTPRYLIKTRGQQVTLSCSPISGHRSVSWYQQTPGQGLQFLFEYFSETQRNKGNFPGRFSGRQFSNSRSEMNVSTLELGDSALYLCASSLGHTSNTEAFFGQGTRLTVV.

This clonotype was found many times. The V gene is TRBV12-3 or TRBV12-4, the J gene TRBJ1-1; maybe TRBD1 (5 bases). The length of the CDR3 is 14 residues. The germline V and J ends were trimmed by 5 bases and 1 base, with 11 bases remaining between them. CDR3 region: CASSLGHQNTEAFF. CDR3 sequence (DNA): TGTGCCAGCAGTCTCGGACACCAGAACACTGAAGCTTTCTTT.

This clonotype was seen only a few times. The V gene is TRBV7-9, the J gene TRBJ2-1, with 8 bases lining up with TRBD2. This CDR3 spans 15 amino acids. From germline, CDR1 is SEHNR and CDR2 FQNEAQ (reference sequence). V lost 1 base to trimming and J lost 6 bases; unmatched junction nucleotides: 5. The CDR3 coding sequence is TGTGCCAGCAGCTTAGGAGCGGGAGCGGGCAATGAGCAGTTCTTC. This sequence encodes CASSLGAGAGNEQFF.

This clonotype was seen repeatedly, ten times or more. The DNA for the CDR3 is TGTGCCAGCAGCGGACACCGGGACAGAAATGAAAAACTGTTTTTT. It translates to CASSGHRDRNEKLFF. This chain links TRBV5-8 with TRBJ1-4; 7 bases are shared with TRBD1. CDR1 and CDR2 from the germline V gene are SGHTS and YDEGEE. The CDR3 loop spans 15 amino acids. Trimming removed 4 bases from V and 5 bases from J; junction bases left unmatched: 8. The complete variable domain, with remaining parts taken from reference TRBV5-8 and TRBJ1-4, reads EAGVTQSPTHLIKTRGQQATLRCSPISGHTSVYWYQQALGLGLQFLLWYDEGEERNRGNFPPRFSGRQFPNYSSELNVNALELEDSALYLCASSGHRDRNEKLFFGSGTQLSVL.

The chain joins TRBV6-5 to TRBJ2-5, with 7 positions matching TRBD2. V trimming: 2 bases; J trimming: 6 bases; junction bases outside the gene matches: 12. CDR1 is MNHEY, CDR2 SVGAGI, per germline. This CDR3 has 16 amino acids. The CDR3 loop is CASSYNLAAHGKTQYF. The CDR3 DNA sequence: TGTGCCAGCAGTTACAACCTAGCGGCTCACGGGAAGACCCAGTACTTC.

There are a few counts of this clonotype. The chain carries TRBV15 and TRBJ1-5, with D unclear. Per germline, CDR1 LNHNV and CDR2 YYDKDF (reference sequence). The CDR3 runs to 12 residues. The V end was cut by 2 bases, the J end by 3 bases, with 2 bases between. In DNA, the CDR3 is TGTGCCACCAGCAGACACAATCAGCCCCAGCATTTT. It encodes CATSRHNQPQHF. The full variable domain, with the rest looked up from reference TRBV15 and TRBJ1-5, is DAMVIQNPRYQVTQFGKPVTLSCSQTLNHNVMYWYQQKSSQAPKLLFHYYDKDFNNEADTPDNFQSRRPNTSFCFLDIRSPGLGDTAMYLCATSRHNQPQHFGDGTRLSIL.

This chain uses TRBV11-2 with TRBJ2-5; D remains unclear. Per germline, CDR1 SGHAT and CDR2 FQNNGV. The CDR3 sequence is 12 residues long. V was clipped by 2 bases and J by 5 bases, with 6 bases between them. For the CDR3, the DNA is TGTGCCAGCAGCTTATTCACGGAGACCCAGTACTTC. Amino acids: CASSLFTETQYF.

This clonotype was detected a few times. This chain links TRBV6-1 with TRBJ2-1; maybe TRBD2 (5 bases). V lost 7 bases and J 4 bases, leaving 17 bases between the germline ends. The CDR3 length is 15 residues. Germline V gives CDR1 MNHNS, CDR2 SASEGT. In DNA, the CDR3 is TGTGCCAGCATTGCCGCAGCGGCTATTTACAATGAGCAGTTCTTC. It translates to CASIAAAAIYNEQFF.

The CDR3 protein is CSVEVVGGRVDEQYF. The CDR3 nucleotides read TGCAGCGTTGAAGTAGTTGGCGGGAGGGTGGACGAGCAGTACTTC. This chain links TRBV29-1 with TRBJ2-7; TRBD2 agrees at 9 bases. The CDR3 contains 15 residues. Germline CDR1 and CDR2: SQVTM and ANQGSEA. The V gene end was trimmed by 1 base and the J gene end by 5 bases; junction bases not matched to a gene: 9.